The rows below give T cell receptor beta chains drawn from one sample of a study of blood T cell repertoires in COVID-19. Generated by immunoSEQ multiplex PCR, the TCRdb table keeps only in-frame clones and is missing some. The sample holds hundreds of thousands of clones, 83% seen once. Material: peripheral blood. These receptor sequences come from a woman between 45 and 65 years old with acute or convalescent COVID-19. The CDR3 runs from the conserved cysteine through the conserved F or W. D genes are given only for firm matches. The size entry is marked missing in some rows and otherwise reads once, few, many or a size class.

J gene: TRBJ1-3
D gene: -
clone size: -
V gene: TRBV5-1
CDR3 protein: CASSFGSGRGSGNTIYF
CDR3 DNA: TGCGCCAGCAGCTTTGGATCGGGCAGGGGCTCTGGAAACACCATATATTTT

J gene: TRBJ1-1
D gene: -
clone size: -
V gene: TRBV18
CDR3 protein: CASSPRPGVDTEAFF
CDR3 DNA: TGTGCCAGCTCACCACGCCCAGGGGTAGATACTGAAGCTTTCTTT

J gene: TRBJ2-1
D gene: TRBD2
clone size: few
V gene: TRBV7-2
CDR3 protein: CASSLGVTSGSWDEQFF
CDR3 DNA: TGTGCCAGCAGCTTAGGGGTTACTAGCGGGAGTTGGGATGAGCAGTTCTTC

J gene: TRBJ2-1
D gene: -
clone size: few
V gene: TRBV29-1
CDR3 protein: CSVTGASYNEQFF
CDR3 DNA: TGCAGCGTTACGGGAGCATCCTACAATGAGCAGTTCTTC

J gene: TRBJ2-7
D gene: TRBD2
clone size: -
V gene: TRBV28
CDR3 protein: CASIGLADYEQYF
CDR3 DNA: TGTGCCAGCATAGGACTAGCGGACTACGAGCAGTACTTC

J gene: TRBJ2-3
D gene: -
clone size: once
V gene: TRBV5-1
CDR3 protein: CASSLPQADTQYF
CDR3 DNA: TGCGCCAGCAGCTTGCCACAGGCAGATACGCAGTATTTT

J gene: TRBJ2-5
D gene: -
clone size: once
V gene: TRBV7-2
CDR3 protein: CASSLERAGYQETQYF
CDR3 DNA: TGTGCCAGCAGCTTAGAGAGGGCGGGGTACCAAGAGACCCAGTACTTC

J gene: TRBJ2-3
D gene: -
clone size: -
V gene: TRBV5-6
CDR3 protein: CASSLGSGNTQYF
CDR3 DNA: TGTGCCAGCAGCTTAGGGAGTGGAAATACGCAGTATTTT

J gene: TRBJ2-2
D gene: -
clone size: -
V gene: TRBV27
CDR3 protein: CASSILSGTNTGELFF
CDR3 DNA: TGTGCCAGCAGTATCCTCAGCGGAACGAACACCGGGGAGCTGTTTTTT

J gene: TRBJ1-5
D gene: -
clone size: -
V gene: TRBV3-1/TRBV3-2
CDR3 protein: CASSQDRGGRAQHF
CDR3 DNA: TGTGCCAGCAGCCAAGATAGGGGTGGTCGGGCCCAGCATTTT